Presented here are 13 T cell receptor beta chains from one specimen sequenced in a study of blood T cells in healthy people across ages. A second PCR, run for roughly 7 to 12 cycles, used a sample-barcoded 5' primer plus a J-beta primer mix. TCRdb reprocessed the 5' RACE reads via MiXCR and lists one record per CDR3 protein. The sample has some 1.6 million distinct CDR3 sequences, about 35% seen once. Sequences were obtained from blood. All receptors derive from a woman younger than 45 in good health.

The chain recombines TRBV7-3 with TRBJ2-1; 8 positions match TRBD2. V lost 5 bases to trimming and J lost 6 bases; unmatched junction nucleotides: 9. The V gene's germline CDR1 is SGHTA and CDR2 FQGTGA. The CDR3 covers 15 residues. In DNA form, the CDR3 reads TGTGCCAGCAGCCCCCAAAGTCTAGCGGGCAATGAGCAGTTCTTC. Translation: CASSPQSLAGNEQFF.

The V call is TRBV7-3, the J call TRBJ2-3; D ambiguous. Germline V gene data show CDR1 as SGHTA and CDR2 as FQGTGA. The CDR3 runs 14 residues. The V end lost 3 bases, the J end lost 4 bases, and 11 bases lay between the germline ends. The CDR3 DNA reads TGTGCCAGCAGCTTTGGTAGCAGCGCAGATACGCAGTATTTT. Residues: CASSFGSSADTQYF.

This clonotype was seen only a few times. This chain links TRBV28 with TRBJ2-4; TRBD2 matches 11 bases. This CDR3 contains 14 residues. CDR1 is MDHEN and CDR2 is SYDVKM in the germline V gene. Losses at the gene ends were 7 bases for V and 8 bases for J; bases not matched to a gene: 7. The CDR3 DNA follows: TGTGCCAGCACATTGACTAGCGGGATAGACATTCAGTACTTC. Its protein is CASTLTSGIDIQYF.

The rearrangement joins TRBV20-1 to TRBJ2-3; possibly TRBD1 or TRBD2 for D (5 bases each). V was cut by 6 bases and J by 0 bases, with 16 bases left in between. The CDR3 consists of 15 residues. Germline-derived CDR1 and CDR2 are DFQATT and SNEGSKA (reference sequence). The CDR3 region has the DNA TGCAGTGCAGACCGGGACCCCCCTAGCACAGATACGCAGTATTTT. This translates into CSADRDPPSTDTQYF.

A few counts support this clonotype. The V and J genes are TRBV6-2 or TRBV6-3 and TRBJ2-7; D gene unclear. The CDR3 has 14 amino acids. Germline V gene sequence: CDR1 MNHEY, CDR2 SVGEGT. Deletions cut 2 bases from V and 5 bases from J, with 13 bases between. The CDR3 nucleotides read TGTGCCAGCAGTTACCCGACACTCCACAACGAGCAGTACTTC. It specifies CASSYPTLHNEQYF.

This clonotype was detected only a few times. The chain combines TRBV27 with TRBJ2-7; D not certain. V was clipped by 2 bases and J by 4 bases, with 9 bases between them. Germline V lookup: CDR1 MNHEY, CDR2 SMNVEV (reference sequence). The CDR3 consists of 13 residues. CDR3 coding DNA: TGTGCCAGCAGTTTAGGAATGGGGTACGAGCAGTACTTC. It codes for CASSLGMGYEQYF.

CDR3 residues: CASSPPRGATNEKLFF. As DNA, the CDR3 is TGCGCCAGCAGCCCCCCAAGGGGGGCAACTAATGAAAAACTGTTTTTT. The chain is built from TRBV4-1 and TRBJ1-4, with D maybe TRBD1 (6 bases). Germline V gene lookup returns CDR1 MGHRA and CDR2 YSYEKL. Trimming pared 4 bases from V and 0 bases from J, leaving 12 bases between. This CDR3 region has 16 residues.

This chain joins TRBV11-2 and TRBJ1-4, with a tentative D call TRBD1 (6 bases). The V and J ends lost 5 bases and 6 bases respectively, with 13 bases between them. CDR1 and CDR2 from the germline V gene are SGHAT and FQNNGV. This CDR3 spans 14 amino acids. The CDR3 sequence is CASSPQGFDEKLFF. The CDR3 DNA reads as TGTGCCAGCAGCCCACAGGGATTCGATGAAAAACTGTTTTTT.

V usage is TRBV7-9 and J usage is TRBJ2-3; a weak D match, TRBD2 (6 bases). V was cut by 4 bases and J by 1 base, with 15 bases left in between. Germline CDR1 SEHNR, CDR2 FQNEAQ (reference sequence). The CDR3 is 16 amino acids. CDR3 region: CASSSPGERGTDTQYF. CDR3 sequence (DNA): TGTGCCAGCAGCTCACCGGGAGAGCGGGGCACAGATACGCAGTATTTT. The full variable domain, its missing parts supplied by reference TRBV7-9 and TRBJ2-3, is DTGVSQNPRHKITKRGQNVTFRCDPISEHNRLYWYRQTLGQGPEFLTYFQNEAQLEKSRLLSDRFSAERPKGSFSTLEIQRTEQGDSAMYLCASSSPGERGTDTQYFGPGTRLTVL.

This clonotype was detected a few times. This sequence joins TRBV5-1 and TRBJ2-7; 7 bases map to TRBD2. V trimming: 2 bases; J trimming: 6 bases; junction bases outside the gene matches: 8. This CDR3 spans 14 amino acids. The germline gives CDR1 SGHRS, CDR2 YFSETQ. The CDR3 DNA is TGCGCCAGCAGCTTAATCCGGACTAGGACCGAGCAGTACTTC. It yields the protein CASSLIRTRTEQYF. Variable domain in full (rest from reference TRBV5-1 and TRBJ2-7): KAGVTQTPRYLIKTRGQQVTLSCSPISGHRSVSWYQQTPGQGLQFLFEYFSETQRNKGNFPGRFSGRQFSNSRSEMNVSTLELGDSALYLCASSLIRTRTEQYFGPGTRLTVT.

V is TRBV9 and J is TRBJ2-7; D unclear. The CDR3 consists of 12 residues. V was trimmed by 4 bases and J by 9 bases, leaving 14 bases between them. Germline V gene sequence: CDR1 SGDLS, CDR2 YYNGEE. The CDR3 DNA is TGTGCCAGCAGCCCCAACGAGCGCGGGCAGTACTTC. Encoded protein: CASSPNERGQYF.

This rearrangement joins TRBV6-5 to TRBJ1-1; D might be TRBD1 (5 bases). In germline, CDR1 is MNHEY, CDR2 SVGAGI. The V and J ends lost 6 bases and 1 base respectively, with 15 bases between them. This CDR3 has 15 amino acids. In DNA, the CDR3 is TGTGCCAGCAGGTCTATTGGGACGGCGAACACTGAAGCTTTCTTT. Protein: CASRSIGTANTEAFF.

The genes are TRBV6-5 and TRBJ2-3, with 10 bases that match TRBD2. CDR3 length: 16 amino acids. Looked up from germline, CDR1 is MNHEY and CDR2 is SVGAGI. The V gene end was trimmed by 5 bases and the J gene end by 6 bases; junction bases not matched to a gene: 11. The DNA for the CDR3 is TGTGCCAGCAGTCATCAGGGTCTAGCGGGGGCCGATACGCAGTATTTT. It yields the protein CASSHQGLAGADTQYF.